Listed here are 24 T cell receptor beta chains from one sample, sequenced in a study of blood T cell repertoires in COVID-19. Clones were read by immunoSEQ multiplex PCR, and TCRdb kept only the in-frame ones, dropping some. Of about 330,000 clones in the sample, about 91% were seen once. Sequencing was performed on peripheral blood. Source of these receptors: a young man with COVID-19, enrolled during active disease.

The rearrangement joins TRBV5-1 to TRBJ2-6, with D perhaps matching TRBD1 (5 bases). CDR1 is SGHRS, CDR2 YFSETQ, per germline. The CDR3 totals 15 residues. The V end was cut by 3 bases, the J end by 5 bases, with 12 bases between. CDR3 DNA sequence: TGCGCCAGCAGCTACCAGGGTGATCGGGCCAACGTCCTGACTTTC. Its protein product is CASSYQGDRANVLTF.

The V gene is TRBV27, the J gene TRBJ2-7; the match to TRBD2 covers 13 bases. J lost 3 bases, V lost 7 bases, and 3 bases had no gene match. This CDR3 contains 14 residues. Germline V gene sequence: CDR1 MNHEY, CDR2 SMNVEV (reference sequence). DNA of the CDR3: TGTGCCAGCAAGGGACTAGCGGGAAACTACGAGCAGTACTTC. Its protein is CASKGLAGNYEQYF.

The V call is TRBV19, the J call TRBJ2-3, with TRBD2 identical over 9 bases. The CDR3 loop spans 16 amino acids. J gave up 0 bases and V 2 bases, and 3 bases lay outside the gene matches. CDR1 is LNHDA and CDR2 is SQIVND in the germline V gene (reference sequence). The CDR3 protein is CASSIWLAGSTDTQYF. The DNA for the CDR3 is TGTGCCAGTAGTATATGGCTAGCGGGGAGCACAGATACGCAGTATTTT.

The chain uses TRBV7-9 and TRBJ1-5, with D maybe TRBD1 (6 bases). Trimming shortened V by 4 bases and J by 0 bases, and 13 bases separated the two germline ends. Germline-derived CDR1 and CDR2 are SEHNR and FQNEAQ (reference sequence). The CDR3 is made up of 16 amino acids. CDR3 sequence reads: CASSSGTKVSNQPQHF. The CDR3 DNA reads TGTGCCAGCAGCTCCGGGACAAAAGTTAGCAATCAGCCCCAGCATTTT.

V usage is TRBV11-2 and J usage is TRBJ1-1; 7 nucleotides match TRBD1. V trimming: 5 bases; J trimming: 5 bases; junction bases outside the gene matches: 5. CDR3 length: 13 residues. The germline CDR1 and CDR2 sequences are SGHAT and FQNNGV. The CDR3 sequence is CASSLQGRTEAFF. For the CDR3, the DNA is TGTGCCAGCAGCCTACAGGGGCGGACTGAAGCTTTCTTT.

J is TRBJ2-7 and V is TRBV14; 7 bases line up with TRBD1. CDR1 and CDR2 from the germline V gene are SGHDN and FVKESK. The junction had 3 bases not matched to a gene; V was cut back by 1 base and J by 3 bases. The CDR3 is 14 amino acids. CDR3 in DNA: TGTGCCAGCAGCCAAGGGAACAGGGGCTACGAGCAGTACTTC. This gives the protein CASSQGNRGYEQYF.

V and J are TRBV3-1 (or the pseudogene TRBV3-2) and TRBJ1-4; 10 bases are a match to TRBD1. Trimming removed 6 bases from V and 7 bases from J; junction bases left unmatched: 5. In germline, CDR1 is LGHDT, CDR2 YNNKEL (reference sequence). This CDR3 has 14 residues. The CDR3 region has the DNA TGTGCCAGCAGGCGGGACAGGGGAAGTGAAAAACTGTTTTTT. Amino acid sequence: CASRRDRGSEKLFF.

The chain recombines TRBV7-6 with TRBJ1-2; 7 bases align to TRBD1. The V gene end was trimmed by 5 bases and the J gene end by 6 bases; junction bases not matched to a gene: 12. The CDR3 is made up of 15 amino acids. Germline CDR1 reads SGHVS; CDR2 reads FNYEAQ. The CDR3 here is CASSPSLRGPHGYTF. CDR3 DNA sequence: TGTGCCAGCAGCCCAAGTCTAAGGGGGCCCCATGGCTACACCTTC.

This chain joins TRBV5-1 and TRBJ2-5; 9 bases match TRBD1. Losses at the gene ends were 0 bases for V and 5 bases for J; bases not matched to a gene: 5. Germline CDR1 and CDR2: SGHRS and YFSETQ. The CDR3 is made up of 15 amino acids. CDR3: CASSLEGQGVETQYF. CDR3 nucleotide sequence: TGCGCCAGCAGCTTGGAGGGACAGGGTGTCGAGACCCAGTACTTC.

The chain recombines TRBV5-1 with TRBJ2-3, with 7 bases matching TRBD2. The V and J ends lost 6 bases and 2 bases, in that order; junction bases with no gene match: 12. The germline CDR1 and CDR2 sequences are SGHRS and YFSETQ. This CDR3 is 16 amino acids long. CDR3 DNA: TGCGCCAGCAACCCCGGGGCGGGACTAACCACAGATACGCAGTATTTT. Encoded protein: CASNPGAGLTTDTQYF.

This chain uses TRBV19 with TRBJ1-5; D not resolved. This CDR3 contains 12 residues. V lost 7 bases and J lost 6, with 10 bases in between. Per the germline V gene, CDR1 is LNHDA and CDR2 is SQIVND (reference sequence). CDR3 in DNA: TGTGCCAGTAAGAGGTGGCCTCAGCCCCAGCATTTT. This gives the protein CASKRWPQPQHF.

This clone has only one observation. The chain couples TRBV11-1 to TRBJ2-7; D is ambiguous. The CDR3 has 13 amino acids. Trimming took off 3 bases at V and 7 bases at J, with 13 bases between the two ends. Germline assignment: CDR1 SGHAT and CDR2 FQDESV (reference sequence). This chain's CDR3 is CASSFQENWEQYF. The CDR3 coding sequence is TGTGCCAGCAGCTTCCAGGAAAACTGGGAGCAGTACTTC.

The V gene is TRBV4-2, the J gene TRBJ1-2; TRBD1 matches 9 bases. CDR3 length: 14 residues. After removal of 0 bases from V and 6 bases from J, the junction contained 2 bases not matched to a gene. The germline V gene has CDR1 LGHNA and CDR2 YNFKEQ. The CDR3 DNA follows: TGTGCCAGCAGCCAAGATAGGACAGGGGATGGCTACACCTTC. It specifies CASSQDRTGDGYTF.

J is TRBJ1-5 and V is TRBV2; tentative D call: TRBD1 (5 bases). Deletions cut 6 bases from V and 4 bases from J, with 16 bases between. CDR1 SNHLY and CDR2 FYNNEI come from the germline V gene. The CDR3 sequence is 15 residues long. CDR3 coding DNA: TGTGCCAGCAGAGAGAGAGGACAACAAAATCAGCCCCAGCATTTT. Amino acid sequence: CASRERGQQNQPQHF.

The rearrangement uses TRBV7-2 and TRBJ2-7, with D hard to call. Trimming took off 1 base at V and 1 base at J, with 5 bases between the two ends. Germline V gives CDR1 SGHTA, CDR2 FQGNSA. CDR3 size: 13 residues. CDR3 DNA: TGTGCCAGCAGCTTAGATAGTTCCTACGAGCAGTACTTC. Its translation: CASSLDSSYEQYF.

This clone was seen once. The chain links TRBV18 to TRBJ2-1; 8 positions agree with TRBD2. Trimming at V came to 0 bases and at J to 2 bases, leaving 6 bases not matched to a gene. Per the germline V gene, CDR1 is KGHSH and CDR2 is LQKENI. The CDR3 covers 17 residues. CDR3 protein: CASSPPSGGRTYNEQFF. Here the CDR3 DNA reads TGTGCCAGCTCACCACCGTCGGGAGGGCGGACCTACAATGAGCAGTTCTTC.

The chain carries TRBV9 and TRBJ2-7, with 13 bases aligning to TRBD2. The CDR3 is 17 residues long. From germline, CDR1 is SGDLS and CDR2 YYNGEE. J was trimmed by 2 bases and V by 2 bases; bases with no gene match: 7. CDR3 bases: TGTGCCAGCAGCGTTAGAGGACTAGCGGGGGACCCCTACGAGCAGTACTTC. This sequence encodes CASSVRGLAGDPYEQYF.

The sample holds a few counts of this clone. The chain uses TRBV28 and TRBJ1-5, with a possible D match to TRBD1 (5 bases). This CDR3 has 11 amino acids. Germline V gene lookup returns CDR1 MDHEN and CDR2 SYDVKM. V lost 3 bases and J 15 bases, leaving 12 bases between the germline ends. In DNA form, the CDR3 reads TGTGCCAGCAGTTTGGGGCAGGACCTGCATTTT. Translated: CASSLGQDLHF.

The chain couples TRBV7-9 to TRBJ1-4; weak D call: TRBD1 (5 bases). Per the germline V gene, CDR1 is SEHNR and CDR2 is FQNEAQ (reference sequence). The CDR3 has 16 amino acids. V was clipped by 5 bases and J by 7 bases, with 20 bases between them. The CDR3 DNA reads TGTGCCAGCAGCCTCAGGGATGCCGACGTAGTTGAAAAACTGTTTTTT. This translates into CASSLRDADVVEKLFF. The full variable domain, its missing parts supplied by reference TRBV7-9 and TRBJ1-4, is DTGVSQNPRHKITKRGQNVTFRCDPISEHNRLYWYRQTLGQGPEFLTYFQNEAQLEKSRLLSDRFSAERPKGSFSTLEIQRTEQGDSAMYLCASSLRDADVVEKLFFGSGTQLSVL.

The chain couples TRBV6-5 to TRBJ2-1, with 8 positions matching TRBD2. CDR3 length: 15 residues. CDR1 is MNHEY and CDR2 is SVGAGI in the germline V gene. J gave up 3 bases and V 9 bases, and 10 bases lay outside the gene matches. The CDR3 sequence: CASGRETSGYNEQFF. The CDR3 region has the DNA TGTGCCAGTGGGAGGGAAACTAGCGGCTACAATGAGCAGTTCTTC.

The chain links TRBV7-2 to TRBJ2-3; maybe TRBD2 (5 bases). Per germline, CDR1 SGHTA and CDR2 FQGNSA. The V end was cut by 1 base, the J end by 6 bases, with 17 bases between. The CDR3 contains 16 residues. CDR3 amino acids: CASSLEGGLIGDTQYF. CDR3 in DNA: TGTGCCAGCAGCTTAGAGGGCGGGCTCATTGGGGATACGCAGTATTTT.

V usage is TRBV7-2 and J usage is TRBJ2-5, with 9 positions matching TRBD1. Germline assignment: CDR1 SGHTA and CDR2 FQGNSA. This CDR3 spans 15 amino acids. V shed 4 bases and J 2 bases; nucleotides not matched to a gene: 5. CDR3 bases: TGTGCCAGCAGCTACTCCGGGACAGGGCAAGAGACCCAGTACTTC. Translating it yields CASSYSGTGQETQYF. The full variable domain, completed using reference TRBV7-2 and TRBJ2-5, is GAGVSQSPSNKVTEKGKDVELRCDPISGHTALYWYRQSLGQGLEFLIYFQGNSAPDKSGLPSDRFSAERTGGSVSTLTIQRTQQEDSAVYLCASSYSGTGQETQYFGPGTRLLVL.

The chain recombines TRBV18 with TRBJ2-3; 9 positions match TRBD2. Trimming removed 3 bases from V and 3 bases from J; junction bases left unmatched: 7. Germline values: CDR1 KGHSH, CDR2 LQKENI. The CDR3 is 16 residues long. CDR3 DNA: TGTGCCAGCTCACCCCGGACTAGCGATAGGACAGATACGCAGTATTTT. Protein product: CASSPRTSDRTDTQYF.

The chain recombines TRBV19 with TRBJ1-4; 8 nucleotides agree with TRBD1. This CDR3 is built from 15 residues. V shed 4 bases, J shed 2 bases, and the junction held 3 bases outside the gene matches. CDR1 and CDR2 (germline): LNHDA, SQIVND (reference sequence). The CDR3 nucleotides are TGTGCCAGTAGTACCCGACAGGGGACTAATGAAAAACTGTTTTTT. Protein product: CASSTRQGTNEKLFF.